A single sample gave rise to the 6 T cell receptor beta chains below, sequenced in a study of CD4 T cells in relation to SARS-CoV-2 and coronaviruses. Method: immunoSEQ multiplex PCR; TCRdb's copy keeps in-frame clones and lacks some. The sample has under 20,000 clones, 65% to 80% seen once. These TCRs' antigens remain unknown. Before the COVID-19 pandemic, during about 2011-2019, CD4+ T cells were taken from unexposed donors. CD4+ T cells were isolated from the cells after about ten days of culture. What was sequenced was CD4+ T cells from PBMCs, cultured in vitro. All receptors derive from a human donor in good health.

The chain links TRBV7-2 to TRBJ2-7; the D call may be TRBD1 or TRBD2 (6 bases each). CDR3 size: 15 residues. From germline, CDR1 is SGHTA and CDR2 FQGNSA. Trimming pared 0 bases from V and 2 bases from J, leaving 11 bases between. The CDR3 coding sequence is TGTGCCAGCAGCTTAGCCAGAGGGGGGCCCTACGAGCAGTACTTC. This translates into CASSLARGGPYEQYF.

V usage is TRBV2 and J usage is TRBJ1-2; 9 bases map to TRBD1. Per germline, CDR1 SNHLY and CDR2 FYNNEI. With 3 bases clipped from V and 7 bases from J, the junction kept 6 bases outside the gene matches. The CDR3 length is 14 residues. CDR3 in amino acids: CASSEGDRVSGYTF. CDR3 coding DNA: TGTGCCAGCAGTGAGGGGGACAGGGTTAGTGGCTACACCTTC.

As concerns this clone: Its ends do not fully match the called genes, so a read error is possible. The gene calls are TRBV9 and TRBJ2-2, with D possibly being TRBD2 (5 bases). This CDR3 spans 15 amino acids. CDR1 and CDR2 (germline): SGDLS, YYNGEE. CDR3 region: CASSVSHGNAGELFF. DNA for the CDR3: TGTGCCAGCAGCGTATCTCACGGGAACGCCGGGGAGCTGTTTTTT.

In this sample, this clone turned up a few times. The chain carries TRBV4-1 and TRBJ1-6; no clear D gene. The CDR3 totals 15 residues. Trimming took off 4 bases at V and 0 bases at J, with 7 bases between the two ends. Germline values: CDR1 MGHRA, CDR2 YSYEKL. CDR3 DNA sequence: TGCGCCAGCAGCCCATCTAGCTCCTATAATTCACCCCTCCACTTT. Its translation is CASSPSSSYNSPLHF.

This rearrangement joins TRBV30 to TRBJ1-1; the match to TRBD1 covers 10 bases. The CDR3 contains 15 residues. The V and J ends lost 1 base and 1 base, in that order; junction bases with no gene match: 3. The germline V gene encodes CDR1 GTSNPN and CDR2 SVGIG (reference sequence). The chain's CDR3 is CAWSGQGAKNTEAFF. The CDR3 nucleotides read TGTGCCTGGAGTGGACAGGGGGCGAAGAACACTGAAGCTTTCTTT.

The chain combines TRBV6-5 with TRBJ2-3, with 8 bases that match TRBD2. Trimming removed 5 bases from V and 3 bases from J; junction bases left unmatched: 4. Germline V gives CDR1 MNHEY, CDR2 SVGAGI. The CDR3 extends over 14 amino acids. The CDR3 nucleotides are TGTGCCAGCAGTAGGAGCGGGAGTACAGATACGCAGTATTTT. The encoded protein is CASSRSGSTDTQYF.